The clone carrying this T cell receptor (beta chain) was detected a few times. Its specificity is not known. One end of the junction is discordant with germline, which a read error may explain. All patients were untreated before thyroid surgery. Germline V lookup: CDR1 SGHVS, CDR2 FNYEAQ. This CDR3 is built from 13 residues. This sample was included in a study of metastatic and nonmetastatic thyroid tumors. At the level of the study: Repertoires from malignant and benign thyroid patients were compared across blood and tumor or nodule tissue. Points from the study as a whole: Relative to benign nodules, malignant thyroid tumors were reportedly characterized by significantly elevated TCR beta diversity in blood and tumor.

In the original processing: Clinicopathological groups supplied CDR3 differences that were used to build a distant-metastasis classifier for papillary thyroid cancer. TCRdb reprocessed the PCR reads via MiXCR. The V and J calls were not made by the authors but by TCRdb's processing. The sample holds over 15,000 clones, 24% seen once. The specimen sequenced was tumor tissue. This clonotype originated in a male donor with papillary thyroid cancer or a benign thyroid nodule (not recorded which). Some clones in this sample may be carry-over from other donors' samples. J is TRBJ1-5 and V is TRBV7-6; no clear D gene. The CDR3 loop is CASSHGANHPQHF. The DNA of the CDR3 is TGTGCCAGTAGTCATGGCGCCAATCATCCCCAGCATTTT.